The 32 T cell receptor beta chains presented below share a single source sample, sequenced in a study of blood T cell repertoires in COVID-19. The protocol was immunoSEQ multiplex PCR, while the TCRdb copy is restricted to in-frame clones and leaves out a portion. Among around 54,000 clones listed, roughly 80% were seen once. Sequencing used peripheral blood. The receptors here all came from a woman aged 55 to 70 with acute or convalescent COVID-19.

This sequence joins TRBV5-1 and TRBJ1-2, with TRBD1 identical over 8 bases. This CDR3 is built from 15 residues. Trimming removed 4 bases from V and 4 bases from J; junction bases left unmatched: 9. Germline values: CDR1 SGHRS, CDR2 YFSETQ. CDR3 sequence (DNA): TGCGCCAGCAGCACTACCGGGACAGGTTTCTATGGCTACACCTTC. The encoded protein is CASSTTGTGFYGYTF. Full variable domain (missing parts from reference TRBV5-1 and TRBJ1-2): KAGVTQTPRYLIKTRGQQVTLSCSPISGHRSVSWYQQTPGQGLQFLFEYFSETQRNKGNFPGRFSGRQFSNSRSEMNVSTLELGDSALYLCASSTTGTGFYGYTFGSGTRLTVV.

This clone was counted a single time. This chain's CDR3 is CASSLNRMTGYTF. CDR3 nucleotide sequence: TGTGCCAGCAGTTTGAACAGGATGACTGGCTACACCTTC. The chain combines TRBV27 with TRBJ1-2; perhaps TRBD1 as D (5 bases). The CDR3 consists of 13 residues. V was clipped by 3 bases and J by 7 bases, with 12 bases between them. Germline assignment: CDR1 MNHEY and CDR2 SMNVEV (reference sequence).

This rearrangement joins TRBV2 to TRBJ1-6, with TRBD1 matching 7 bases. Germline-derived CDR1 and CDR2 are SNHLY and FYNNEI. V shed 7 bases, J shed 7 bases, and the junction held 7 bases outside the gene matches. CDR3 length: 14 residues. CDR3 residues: CASIRQGGNSPLHF. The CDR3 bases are TGTGCCAGCATCCGACAGGGAGGCAATTCACCCCTCCACTTT.

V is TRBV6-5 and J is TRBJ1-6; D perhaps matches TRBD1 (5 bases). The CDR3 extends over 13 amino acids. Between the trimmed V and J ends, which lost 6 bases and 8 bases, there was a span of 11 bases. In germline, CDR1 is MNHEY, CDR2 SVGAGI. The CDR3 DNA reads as TGTGCCAGCAGGGAGGGACCGGATTCACCCCTCCACTTT. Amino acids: CASREGPDSPLHF.

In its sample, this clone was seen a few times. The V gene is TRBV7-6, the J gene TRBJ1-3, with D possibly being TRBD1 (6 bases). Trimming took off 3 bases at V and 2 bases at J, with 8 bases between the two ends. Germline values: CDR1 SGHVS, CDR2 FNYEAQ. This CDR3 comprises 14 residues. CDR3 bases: TGTGCCAGCAGCTTCCAGGGGACTGGAAACACCATATATTTT. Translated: CASSFQGTGNTIYF.

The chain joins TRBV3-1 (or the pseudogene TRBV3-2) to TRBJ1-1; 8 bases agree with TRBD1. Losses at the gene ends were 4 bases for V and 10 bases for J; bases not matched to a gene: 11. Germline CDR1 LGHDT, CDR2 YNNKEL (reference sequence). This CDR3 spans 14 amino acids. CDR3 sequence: CASSRHDRGLVAFF. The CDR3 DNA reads TGTGCCAGCAGCCGCCACGACAGGGGACTGGTAGCTTTCTTT.

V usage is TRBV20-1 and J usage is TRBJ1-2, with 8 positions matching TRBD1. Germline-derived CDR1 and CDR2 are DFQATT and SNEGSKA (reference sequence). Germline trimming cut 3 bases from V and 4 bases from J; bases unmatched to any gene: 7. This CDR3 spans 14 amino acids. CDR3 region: CSASLGTGRYGYTF. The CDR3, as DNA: TGCAGTGCTAGTTTAGGGACAGGTCGCTATGGCTACACCTTC.

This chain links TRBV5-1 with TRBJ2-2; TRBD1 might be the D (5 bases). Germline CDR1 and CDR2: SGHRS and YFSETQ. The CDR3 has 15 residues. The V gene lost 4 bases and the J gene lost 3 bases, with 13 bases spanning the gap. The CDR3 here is CASSASQAYTGELFF. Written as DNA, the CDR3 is TGCGCCAGCAGCGCTTCACAGGCCTACACCGGGGAGCTGTTTTTT.

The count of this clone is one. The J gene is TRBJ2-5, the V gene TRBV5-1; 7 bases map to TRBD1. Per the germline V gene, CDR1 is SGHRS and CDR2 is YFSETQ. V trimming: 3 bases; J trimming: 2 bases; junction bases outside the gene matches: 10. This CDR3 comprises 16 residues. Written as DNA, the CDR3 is TGCGCCAGCAGCTCCGCCCGGGACAGCTTACAAGAGACCCAGTACTTC. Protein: CASSSARDSLQETQYF.

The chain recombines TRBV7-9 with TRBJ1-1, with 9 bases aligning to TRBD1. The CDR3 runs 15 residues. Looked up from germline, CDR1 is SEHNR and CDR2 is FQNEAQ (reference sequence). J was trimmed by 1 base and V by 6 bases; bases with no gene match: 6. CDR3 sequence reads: CASSPRGQGNTEAFF. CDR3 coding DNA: TGTGCCAGCAGTCCTCGGGGACAGGGGAACACTGAAGCTTTCTTT.

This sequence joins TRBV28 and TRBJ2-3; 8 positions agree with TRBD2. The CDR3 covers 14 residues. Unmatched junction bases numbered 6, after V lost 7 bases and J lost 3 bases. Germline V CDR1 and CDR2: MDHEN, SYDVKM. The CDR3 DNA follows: TGTGCCAGCAAAACGAGCGGGAGTACAGATACGCAGTATTTT. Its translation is CASKTSGSTDTQYF.

The CDR3 loop reads CAINQDIKVYGYTF. The CDR3, as DNA: TGTGCCATCAATCAGGACATAAAGGTCTATGGCTACACCTTC. The chain is built from TRBV10-3 and TRBJ1-2; D may be TRBD1 (5 bases). V was shortened by 7 bases and J by 4 bases, with 16 bases between the two germline ends. This CDR3 region has 14 residues. CDR1 and CDR2 from the germline V gene are ENHRY and SYGVKD.

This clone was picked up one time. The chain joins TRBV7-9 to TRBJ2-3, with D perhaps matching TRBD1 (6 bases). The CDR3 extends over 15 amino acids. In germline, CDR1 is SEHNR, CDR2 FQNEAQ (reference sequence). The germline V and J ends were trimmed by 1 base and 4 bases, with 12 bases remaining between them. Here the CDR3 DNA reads TGTGCCAGCAGCTTAGGCCCAGGGGAGCCAGATACGCAGTATTTT. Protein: CASSLGPGEPDTQYF.

The chain's CDR3 is CASSVRGVTNEKLFF. CDR3 bases: TGTGCCAGCAGCGTCAGGGGAGTGACTAATGAAAAACTGTTTTTT. The chain carries TRBV2 and TRBJ1-4, with D possibly TRBD1 on 6 matching bases. The CDR3 runs to 15 residues. Per the germline V gene, CDR1 is SNHLY and CDR2 is FYNNEI. Between the trimmed V and J ends, which lost 6 bases and 2 bases, there was a span of 13 bases. Full variable domain (missing parts from reference TRBV2 and TRBJ1-4): EPEVTQTPSHQVTQMGQEVILRCVPISNHLYFYWYRQILGQKVEFLVSFYNNEISEKSEIFDDQFSVERPDGSNFTLKIRSTKLEDSAMYFCASSVRGVTNEKLFFGSGTQLSVL.

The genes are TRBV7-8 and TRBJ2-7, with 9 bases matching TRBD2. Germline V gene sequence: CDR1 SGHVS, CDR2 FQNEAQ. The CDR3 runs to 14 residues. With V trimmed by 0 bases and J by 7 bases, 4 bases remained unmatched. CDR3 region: CASSLAAGGREQYF. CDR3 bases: TGTGCCAGCAGCTTAGCGGCGGGGGGGCGAGAGCAGTACTTC.

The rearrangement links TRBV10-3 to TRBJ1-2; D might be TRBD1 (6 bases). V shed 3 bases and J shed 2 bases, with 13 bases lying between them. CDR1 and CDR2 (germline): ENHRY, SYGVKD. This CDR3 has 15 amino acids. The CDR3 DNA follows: TGTGCCATCAGTGACCCCCCGACAGGCAACTATGGCTACACCTTC. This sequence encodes CAISDPPTGNYGYTF.

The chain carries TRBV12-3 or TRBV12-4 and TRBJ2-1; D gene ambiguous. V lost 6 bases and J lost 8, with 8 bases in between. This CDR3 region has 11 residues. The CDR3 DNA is TGTGCCAGCAGCGCCCCAGATGAGCAGTTCTTC. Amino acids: CASSAPDEQFF.

The CDR3 spells CASSPGLGVVNEQFF. DNA for the CDR3: TGTGCCAGCAGCCCGGGACTAGGAGTAGTAAATGAGCAGTTCTTC. The V gene is TRBV2, the J gene TRBJ2-1, with 8 positions matching TRBD2. The CDR3 has 15 residues. The germline CDR1 and CDR2 sequences are SNHLY and FYNNEI. After removal of 6 bases from V and 7 bases from J, the junction contained 11 bases not matched to a gene.

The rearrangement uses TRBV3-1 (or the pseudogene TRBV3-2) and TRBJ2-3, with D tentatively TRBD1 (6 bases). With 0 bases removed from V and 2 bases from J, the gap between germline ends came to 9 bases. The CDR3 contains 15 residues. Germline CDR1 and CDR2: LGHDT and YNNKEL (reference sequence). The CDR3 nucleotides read TGTGCCAGCAGCCAAGAAGGGGACACCACAGATACGCAGTATTTT. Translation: CASSQEGDTTDTQYF.

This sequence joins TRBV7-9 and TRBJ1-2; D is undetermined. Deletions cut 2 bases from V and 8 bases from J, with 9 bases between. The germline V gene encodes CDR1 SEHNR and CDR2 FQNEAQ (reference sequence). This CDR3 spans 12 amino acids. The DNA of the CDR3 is TGTGCCAGCAGCTTACTGGAGGAGGGCTACACCTTC. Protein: CASSLLEEGYTF.

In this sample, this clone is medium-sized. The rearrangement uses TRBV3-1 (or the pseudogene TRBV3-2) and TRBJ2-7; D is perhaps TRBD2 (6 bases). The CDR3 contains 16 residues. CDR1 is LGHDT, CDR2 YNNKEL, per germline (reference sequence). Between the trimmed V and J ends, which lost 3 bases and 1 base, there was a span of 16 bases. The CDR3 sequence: CASSHPGTGTSYEQYF. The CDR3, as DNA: TGTGCCAGCAGCCACCCCGGGACTGGCACTTCCTACGAGCAGTACTTC.

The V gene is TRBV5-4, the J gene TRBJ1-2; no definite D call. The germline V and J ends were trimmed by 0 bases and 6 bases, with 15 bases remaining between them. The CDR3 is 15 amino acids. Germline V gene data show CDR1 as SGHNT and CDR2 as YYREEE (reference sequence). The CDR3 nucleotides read TGTGCCAGCAGCTTGGTTCAGGCAGACCCCAATGGCTACACCTTC. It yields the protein CASSLVQADPNGYTF.

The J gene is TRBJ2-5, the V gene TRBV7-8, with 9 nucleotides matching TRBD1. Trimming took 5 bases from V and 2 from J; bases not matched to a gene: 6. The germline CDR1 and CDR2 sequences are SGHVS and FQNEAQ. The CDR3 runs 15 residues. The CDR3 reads CASSLGTGFQETQYF. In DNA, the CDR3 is TGTGCCAGCAGCCTCGGGACAGGGTTTCAAGAGACCCAGTACTTC.

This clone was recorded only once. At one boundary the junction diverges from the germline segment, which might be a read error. In DNA, the CDR3 is TGTGCCAGCAGCGAGAAACCCCCGCACGAATTC. This encodes CASSEKPPHEF. This chain joins TRBV28 and TRBJ2-7; D gene ambiguous. This CDR3 contains 11 residues. Germline V lookup: CDR1 MDHEN, CDR2 SYDVKM.

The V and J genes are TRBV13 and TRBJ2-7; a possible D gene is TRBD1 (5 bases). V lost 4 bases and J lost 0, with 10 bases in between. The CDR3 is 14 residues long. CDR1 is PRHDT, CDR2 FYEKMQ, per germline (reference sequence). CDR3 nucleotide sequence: TGTGCCAGCAGCTCCCTGGACAACTCCTACGAGCAGTACTTC. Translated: CASSSLDNSYEQYF.

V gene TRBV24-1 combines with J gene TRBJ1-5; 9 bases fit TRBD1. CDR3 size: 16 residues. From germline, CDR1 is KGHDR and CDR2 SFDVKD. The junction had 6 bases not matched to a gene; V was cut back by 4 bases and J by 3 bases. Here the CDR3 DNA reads TGTGCCACCAGTGACCCAGGGACAGGGAACAATCAGCCCCAGCATTTT. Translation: CATSDPGTGNNQPQHF.

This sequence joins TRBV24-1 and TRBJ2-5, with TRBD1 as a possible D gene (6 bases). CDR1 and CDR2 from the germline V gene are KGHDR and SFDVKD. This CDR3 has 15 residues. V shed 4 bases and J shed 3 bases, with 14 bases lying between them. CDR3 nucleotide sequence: TGTGCCACCAGTGACCCCGGGACATTAGAAGAGACCCAGTACTTC. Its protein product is CATSDPGTLEETQYF.

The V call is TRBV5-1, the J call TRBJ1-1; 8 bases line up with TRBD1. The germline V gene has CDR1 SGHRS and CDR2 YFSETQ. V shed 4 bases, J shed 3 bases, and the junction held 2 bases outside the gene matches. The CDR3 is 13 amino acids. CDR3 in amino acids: CASSADRDTEAFF. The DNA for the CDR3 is TGCGCCAGCAGCGCGGACAGGGACACTGAAGCTTTCTTT.

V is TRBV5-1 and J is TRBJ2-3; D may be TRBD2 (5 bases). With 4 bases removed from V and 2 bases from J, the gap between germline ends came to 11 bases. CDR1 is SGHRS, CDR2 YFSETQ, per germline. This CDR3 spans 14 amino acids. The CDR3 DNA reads TGCGCCAGCAGCGGAGGTCAGAACACAGATACGCAGTATTTT. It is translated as CASSGGQNTDTQYF.

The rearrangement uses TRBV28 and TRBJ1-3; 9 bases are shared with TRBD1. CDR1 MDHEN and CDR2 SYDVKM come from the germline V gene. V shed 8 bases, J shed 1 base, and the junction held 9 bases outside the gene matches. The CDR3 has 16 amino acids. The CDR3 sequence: CASYTPGQGSGNTIYF. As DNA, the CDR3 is TGTGCCAGCTATACCCCGGGACAGGGTTCTGGAAACACCATATATTTT.

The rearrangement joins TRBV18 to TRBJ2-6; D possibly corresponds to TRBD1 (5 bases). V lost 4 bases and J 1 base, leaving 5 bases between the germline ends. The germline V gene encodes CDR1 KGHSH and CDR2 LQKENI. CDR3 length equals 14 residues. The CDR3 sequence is CASSQGSGANVLTF. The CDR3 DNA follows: TGTGCCAGCTCACAGGGGTCTGGGGCCAACGTCCTGACTTTC.

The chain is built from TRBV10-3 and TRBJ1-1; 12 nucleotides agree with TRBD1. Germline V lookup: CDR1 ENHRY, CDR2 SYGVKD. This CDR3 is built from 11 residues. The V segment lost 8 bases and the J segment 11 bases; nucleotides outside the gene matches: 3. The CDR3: CAIGTGGWAFF. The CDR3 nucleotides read TGTGCCATCGGGACAGGGGGCTGGGCTTTCTTT.